These T cell receptor beta chains were read from a single sample in a study of blood T cell repertoires in COVID-19. The repertoire was sequenced with immunoSEQ multiplex PCR; TCRdb's copy has only in-frame clones and lacks some. This sample has about 150,000 clones, with around 83% found just once. Sequencing was done on a sample of peripheral blood. All receptors derive from a human donor with acute or convalescent COVID-19. The donor label of this sample is uncertain. Each CDR3 is given with its conserved first and last residue. Each record gives: D gene, V gene, J gene, clone size, CDR3 DNA, CDR3 protein. A D gene is named only where the DNA matches it firmly. Size values are once, few and many counts, or a class for expanded clones, and some rows have none.

TRBD2	TRBV9	TRBJ2-3	.	TGTGCCAGCAGTCCCCGGCTAGCGGGGAGCACAGATACGCAGTATTTT	CASSPRLAGSTDTQYF
TRBD2	TRBV18	TRBJ2-1	.	TGTGCCAGCTCACCACAAACTAGCGGGAGAGTGTACAATGAGCAGTTCTTC	CASSPQTSGRVYNEQFF
.	TRBV11-1	TRBJ2-3	.	TGTGCCAGCAGCTTAGACAGCTACCCAGATACGCAGTATTTT	CASSLDSYPDTQYF
TRBD1	TRBV19	TRBJ1-1	once	TGTGCCAGTAGTCTTGGACAGGGCGGAACTGAAGCTTTCTTT	CASSLGQGGTEAFF
TRBD1	TRBV19	TRBJ1-2	.	TGTGCCAGTAGTGTATCCGGGACAGGGGATCTTGGCTACACCTTC	CASSVSGTGDLGYTF
.	TRBV7-3	TRBJ2-1	.	TGTGCCAGCAGCTTCGAGAGGTCCAATGAGCAGTTCTTC	CASSFERSNEQFF
TRBD1	TRBV10-3	TRBJ1-3	once	TGTGCCATCAGGGGACAGTTGGCTGGAAACACCATATATTTT	CAIRGQLAGNTIYF
.	TRBV18	TRBJ2-2	.	TGTGCCAGCTCACCCGGGGTTTCCACCGGGGAGCTGTTTTTT	CASSPGVSTGELFF
TRBD1	TRBV7-8	TRBJ2-7	.	TGTGCCAGCAGCTCTCGCCCCGCGGGACAGGTCGACCACTACGAGCAGTACTTC	CASSSRPAGQVDHYEQYF
TRBD1	TRBV5-5	TRBJ2-2	.	TGTGCCAGCAGCTTGGTGGACAGGGACACCGGGGAGCTGTTTTTT	CASSLVDRDTGELFF